Listed below are T cell receptor beta chains from one sample, sequenced in a study of human T cells and chemical hapten exposure. A single record per CDR3 protein comes from TCRdb applying MiXCR to the RACE reads. Of over 60,000 distinct CDR3 sequences detected, about 9.4% appear once; the ten largest clones hold about 6.6%. This material consisted of whole blood, taken in connection with sensitization to the hapten diphenylcyclopropenone (DPC). Receptor source: a woman in her fifties or sixties with alopecia areata. Some clones in this sample may be carry-over from other donors' samples. Both conserved end residues are trimmed from each CDR3.

TRBV5-6	TRBJ1-5	ASSLDGVSGNQPQH
TRBV7-6	TRBJ1-3	ASSPTNPGLGNTIY
TRBV29-1	TRBJ1-5	SVRAPGQPQH
TRBV20-1	TRBJ2-1	SARHSGNNEQF
TRBV19	TRBJ1-5	ASSIKGANQPQH
TRBV7-8	TRBJ2-3	ASSLVGGGTDTQY
TRBV2	TRBJ2-3	ASSEEVVFTDTQY
TRBV5-1	TRBJ2-1	ASSSLAVSSYNEQF
TRBV4-2	TRBJ2-5	ASSQESQETQY
TRBV5-1	TRBJ1-1	ASSLQPAGTEAF
TRBV19	TRBJ1-2	ASSMMTGENYGYT
TRBV5-4	TRBJ2-4	ASSFKSFENIQY
TRBV19	TRBJ2-3	ASSMLRWTGQSTDTQY
TRBV10-3	TRBJ2-3	ATLVTSTDTQY
TRBV6-2/TRBV6-3	TRBJ1-1	ASSYSGVTEAF
TRBV12-3/TRBV12-4	TRBJ1-5	ASSLRLDNQPQH
TRBV27	TRBJ1-1	ASSLLQGRTEAF
TRBV6-5	TRBJ2-1	ASSYAPYNEQF
TRBV20-1	TRBJ2-7	SAAKGAYLYEQY
TRBV19	TRBJ1-5	ASSTTGLPDQPQH
TRBV18	TRBJ2-3	ASSPTDLEDPDTQY
TRBV24-1	TRBJ1-2	ATSDPYDRDYGYT
TRBV5-1	TRBJ2-3	ASCVEAGRTDTQY
TRBV7-3	TRBJ2-1	ASSSRDSSYNEQF
TRBV27	TRBJ2-1	ASSPGLRYNEQF
TRBV11-2	TRBJ2-7	ASGTGTGGSEQY
TRBV4-2	TRBJ2-3	ASSQEGLAGVLDTQY
TRBV12-3/TRBV12-4	TRBJ2-1	ASSLSSGRSDEQF
TRBV20-1	TRBJ1-2	SAPDPRQRVYGYT
TRBV7-2	TRBJ2-7	ASSQSGQAYEQY
TRBV5-1	TRBJ2-7	ASSLATASYEQY
TRBV18	TRBJ1-1	ATTMALNTEAF
TRBV25-1	TRBJ2-7	ASSVTGKRYEQY
TRBV7-3	TRBJ2-3	ASSLSGFSTDTQY
TRBV20-1	TRBJ2-7	SAGTSGSNDEQY
TRBV5-1	TRBJ2-5	ASSWAGPQETQY
TRBV27	TRBJ1-5	ASSLLQGLGPQH
TRBV7-9	TRBJ2-1	ASSLLGLAFKNEQF
TRBV10-3	TRBJ2-3	AISPGQGSDTQY
TRBV12-5	TRBJ1-1	ASGLVPQGNTEAF
TRBV20-1	TRBJ1-5	SARTGYSNQPQH
TRBV6-1	TRBJ2-1	ASSDPGLAGGSTYNEQF
TRBV5-1	TRBJ1-5	ASSPLPGSNQPQH
TRBV5-1	TRBJ2-7	ASSRDREGLGTSYEQY
TRBV3-1	TRBJ2-2	ASSPESQAPNTGELF
TRBV21-1	TRBJ2-4	ASSKEIGTTKNIQY
TRBV29-1	TRBJ2-1	SVGFGNNEQF
TRBV28	TRBJ1-2	AILDRADYGYT
TRBV6-6	TRBJ1-1	ASSSGTTEAF
TRBV9	TRBJ2-1	ASSVLGGTSGSIEQF
TRBV6-1	TRBJ2-3	ASSEGVAGGDTQY
TRBV6-4	TRBJ2-1	ASSEGGGSYNEQF